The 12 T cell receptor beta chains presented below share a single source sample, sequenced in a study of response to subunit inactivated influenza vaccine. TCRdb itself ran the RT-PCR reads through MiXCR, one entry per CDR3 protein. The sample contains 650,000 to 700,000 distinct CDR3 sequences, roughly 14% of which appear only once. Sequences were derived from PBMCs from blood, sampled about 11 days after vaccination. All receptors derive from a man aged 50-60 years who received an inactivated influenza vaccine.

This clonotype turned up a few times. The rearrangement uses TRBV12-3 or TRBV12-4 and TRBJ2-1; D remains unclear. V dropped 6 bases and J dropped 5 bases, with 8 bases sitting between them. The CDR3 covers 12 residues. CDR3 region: CASRAANNEQFF. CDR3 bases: TGTGCCAGCAGGGCGGCGAACAATGAGCAGTTCTTC.

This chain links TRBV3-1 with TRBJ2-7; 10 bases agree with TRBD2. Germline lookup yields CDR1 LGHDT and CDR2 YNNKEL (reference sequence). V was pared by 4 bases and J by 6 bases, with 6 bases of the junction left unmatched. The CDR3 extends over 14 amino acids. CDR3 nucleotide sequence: TGTGCCAGCAGCCGAAGCGGGAGGGCCGCCGAGCAGTACTTC. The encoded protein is CASSRSGRAAEQYF.

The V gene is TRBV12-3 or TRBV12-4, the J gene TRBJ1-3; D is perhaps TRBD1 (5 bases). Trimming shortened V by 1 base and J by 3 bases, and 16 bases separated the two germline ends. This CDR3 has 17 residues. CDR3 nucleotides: TGTGCCAGCAGTTTAGTTTTGGGGGAAGGAGATGGAAACACCATATATTTT. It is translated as CASSLVLGEGDGNTIYF.

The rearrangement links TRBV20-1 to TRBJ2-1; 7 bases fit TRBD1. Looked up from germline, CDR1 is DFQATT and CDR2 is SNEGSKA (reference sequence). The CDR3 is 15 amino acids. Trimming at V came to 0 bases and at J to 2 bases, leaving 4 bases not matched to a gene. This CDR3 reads CSAREPGQTYNEQFF. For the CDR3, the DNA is TGCAGTGCTAGAGAACCGGGACAGACCTACAATGAGCAGTTCTTC.

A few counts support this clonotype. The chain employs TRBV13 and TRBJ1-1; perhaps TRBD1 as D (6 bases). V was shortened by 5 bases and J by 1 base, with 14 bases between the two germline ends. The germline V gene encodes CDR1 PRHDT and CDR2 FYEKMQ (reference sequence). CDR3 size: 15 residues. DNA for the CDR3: TGTGCCAGCAGCCCCCTGACAGGTGGGAACACTGAAGCTTTCTTT. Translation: CASSPLTGGNTEAFF.

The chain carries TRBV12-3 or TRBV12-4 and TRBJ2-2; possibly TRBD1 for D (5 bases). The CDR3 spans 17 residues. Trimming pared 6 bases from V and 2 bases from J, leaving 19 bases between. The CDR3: CASRPTGFVGNTGELFF. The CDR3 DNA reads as TGTGCCAGCAGACCAACAGGATTTGTCGGAAACACCGGGGAGCTGTTTTTT.

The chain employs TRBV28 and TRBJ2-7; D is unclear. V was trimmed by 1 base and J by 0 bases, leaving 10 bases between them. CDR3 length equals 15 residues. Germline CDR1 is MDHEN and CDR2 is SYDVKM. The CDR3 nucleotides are TGTGCCAGCAGTTTATCCTACTTCAGCTCCTACGAGCAGTACTTC. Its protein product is CASSLSYFSSYEQYF.

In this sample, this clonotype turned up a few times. CDR3 coding DNA: TGTGCCAGCACCCTAACGCCCTACAATGAGCAGTTCTTC. It is translated as CASTLTPYNEQFF. The rearrangement uses TRBV3-1 and TRBJ2-1; D not resolved. CDR3 size: 13 residues. Germline lookup yields CDR1 LGHDT and CDR2 YNNKEL (reference sequence). Trimming took 7 bases from V and 2 from J, leaving 9 bases between them.

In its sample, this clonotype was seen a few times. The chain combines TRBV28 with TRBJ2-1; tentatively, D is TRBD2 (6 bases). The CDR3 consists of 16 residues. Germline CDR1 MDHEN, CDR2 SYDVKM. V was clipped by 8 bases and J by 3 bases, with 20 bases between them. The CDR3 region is CASRSQPGGLYNEQFF. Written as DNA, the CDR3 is TGTGCCAGCCGTTCACAGCCCGGGGGACTCTACAATGAGCAGTTCTTC.

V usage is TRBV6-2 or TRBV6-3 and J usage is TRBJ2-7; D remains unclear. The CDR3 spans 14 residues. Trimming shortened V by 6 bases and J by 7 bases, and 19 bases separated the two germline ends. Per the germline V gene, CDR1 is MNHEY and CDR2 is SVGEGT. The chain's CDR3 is CASSTTRSLWEQYF. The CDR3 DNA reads TGTGCCAGCAGCACAACACGGAGCCTCTGGGAGCAGTACTTC.

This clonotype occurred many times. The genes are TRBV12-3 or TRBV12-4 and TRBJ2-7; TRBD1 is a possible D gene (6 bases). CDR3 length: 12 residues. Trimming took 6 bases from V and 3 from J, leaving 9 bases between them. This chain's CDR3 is CASSRDIYEQYF. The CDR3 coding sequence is TGTGCCAGCAGCCGGGACATCTACGAGCAGTACTTC.

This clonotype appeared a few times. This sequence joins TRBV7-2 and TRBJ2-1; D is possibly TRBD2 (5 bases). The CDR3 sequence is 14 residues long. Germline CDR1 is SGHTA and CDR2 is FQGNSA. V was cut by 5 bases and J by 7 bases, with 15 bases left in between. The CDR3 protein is CASSRSGRFNEQFF. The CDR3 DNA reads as TGTGCCAGCAGCCGGAGCGGCCGATTTAATGAGCAGTTCTTC.